The present entry profiles one T cell receptor (beta chain) with its context. This entry is derived from a study of blood T cell repertoires in COVID-19. Authors' data handling: Nucleated cell number was recorded as an estimate derived from reference gene primer amplification. The repertoire was sequenced with immunoSEQ multiplex PCR; TCRdb's copy has only in-frame clones and lacks some. That table gives V, J and clone size, and the DNA gave D and trimming. Of under 100,000 clones detected, 89% appear once; the ten largest clones hold about 4.9%. Germline CDR1 and CDR2: ENHRY and SYGVKD. This CDR3 contains 16 residues. The trim removed 2 bases at V and 3 bases at J, leaving 8 bases unmatched.

The sample comprised peripheral blood. The chain recombines TRBV10-3 with TRBJ2-7, with TRBD1 matching over 9 bases. This sequence originates from a man aged 55 to 70 with COVID-19, enrolled during active disease. The CDR3 region is CAISEGERGQGYEQYF. CDR3 in DNA: TGTGCCATCAGTGAGGGGGAGAGGGGACAGGGCTACGAGCAGTACTTC.